This T cell receptor (beta chain) was recorded in a study of blood T cells in healthy people across ages. General observations from the study: Donor CMV status was unknown, possibly confounding expanded clonotype changes.

Germline V gives CDR1 SGHDN, CDR2 FVKESK. CDR3 length: 14 residues. The V gene lost 0 bases and the J gene lost 5 bases, with 10 bases spanning the gap. A second PCR, run for 7 to 11 cycles, used a sample-barcoded 5' primer plus a J-beta primer mix. TCRdb reanalysed the 5' RACE reads using MiXCR and keeps one entry per CDR3 protein. The table lists over 1,500,000 distinct CDR3 sequences, 40% to 55% of them singletons. A word on this clonotype: The antigen is unknown.

The clonotype originates from a woman in her thirties or forties in good health. Sequenced: blood. This chain connects TRBV14 to TRBJ2-5; a weak D match, TRBD2 (7 bases). The CDR3, as DNA: TGTGCCAGCAGCCAAGAGTCGGGGGGCGAGACCCAGTACTTC. It is translated as CASSQESGGETQYF. The whole variable domain, filled in from reference TRBV14 and TRBJ2-5, reads EAGVTQFPSHSVIEKGQTVTLRCDPISGHDNLYWYRRVMGKEIKFLLHFVKESKQDESGMPNNRFLAERTGGTYSTLKVQPAELEDSGVYFCASSQESGGETQYFGPGTRLLVL.